Below, 23 T cell receptor beta chains from the same sample are listed, as sequenced in a study of blood T cell repertoires in COVID-19. Here immunoSEQ multiplex PCR was the method, and the copy in TCRdb shows in-frame clones only, minus some. Of around 370,000 clones listed, 90% are singletons. The source material was peripheral blood. The receptors derive from a man aged 18 to 35 with active or convalescent COVID-19.

The chain has TRBV6-4 and TRBJ1-2; tentative D call: TRBD1 (5 bases). The CDR3 is 12 amino acids. Germline CDR1 reads MRHNA; CDR2 reads SNTAGT. V dropped 6 bases and J dropped 8 bases, with 13 bases sitting between them. The CDR3 reads CASSGGSYGYTF. The CDR3 coding sequence is TGTGCCAGCAGCGGGGGATCGTACGGCTACACCTTC.

V and J are TRBV18 and TRBJ2-5; TRBD1 matches 12 bases. The CDR3 loop spans 16 amino acids. V trimming: 3 bases; J trimming: 5 bases; junction bases outside the gene matches: 7. The germline CDR1 and CDR2 sequences are KGHSH and LQKENI. The CDR3 here is CASSPLGTGGGETQYF. DNA for the CDR3: TGTGCCAGCTCACCCCTCGGGACAGGGGGCGGGGAGACCCAGTACTTC.

The gene calls are TRBV4-3 and TRBJ1-1; TRBD1 matches 7 bases. The CDR3 runs 13 residues. Trimming took 5 bases from V and 3 from J; bases not matched to a gene: 3. From germline, CDR1 is LGHNA and CDR2 YSLEER. The CDR3 loop reads CASSLDRYTEAFF. The CDR3 nucleotides read TGCGCCAGCAGCTTGGACAGGTACACTGAAGCTTTCTTT.

V usage is TRBV11-2 and J usage is TRBJ2-7; the D is unclear. This CDR3 is 15 amino acids long. Germline CDR1 reads SGHAT; CDR2 reads FQNNGV. With 5 bases removed from V and 4 bases from J, the gap between germline ends came to 18 bases. CDR3 DNA: TGTGCCAGCAGCCAGGAAAGCAGGAATATGTACGAGCAGTACTTC. The encoded protein is CASSQESRNMYEQYF. The full variable domain, rest sourced from reference TRBV11-2 and TRBJ2-7, is EAGVAQSPRYKIIEKRQSVAFWCNPISGHATLYWYQQILGQGPKLLIQFQNNGVVDDSQLPKDRFSAERLKGVDSTLKIQPAKLEDSAVYLCASSQESRNMYEQYFGPGTRLTVT.

The rearrangement links TRBV6-1 to TRBJ2-7; TRBD1 matches 10 bases. J gave up 5 bases and V 2 bases, and 15 bases lay outside the gene matches. Germline assignment: CDR1 MNHNS and CDR2 SASEGT. This CDR3 spans 18 amino acids. CDR3 sequence: CASSERVTGGARTNEQYF. The CDR3 DNA is TGTGCCAGCAGTGAAAGGGTGACAGGGGGCGCGAGAACGAACGAGCAGTACTTC.

In its sample, this clone was seen once. The gene calls are TRBV15 and TRBJ1-2; no clear D. Germline V CDR1 and CDR2: LNHNV, YYDKDF (reference sequence). Trimming shortened V by 1 base and J by 5 bases, and 11 bases separated the two germline ends. This CDR3 has 14 amino acids. The CDR3 reads CATSRVETGYGYTF. CDR3 coding DNA: TGTGCCACCAGCAGAGTAGAGACGGGATATGGCTACACCTTC.

This clone was seen a single time. The CDR3 sequence is CASSLEGNEKLFF. CDR3 DNA: TGTGCCAGCAGTTTAGAGGGTAATGAAAAACTGTTTTTT. V gene TRBV28 combines with J gene TRBJ1-4; D not certain. CDR1 MDHEN and CDR2 SYDVKM come from the germline V gene. The V end was cut by 2 bases, the J end by 4 bases, with 5 bases between. The CDR3 is 13 residues long.

The gene calls are TRBV27 and TRBJ2-1; 14 bases are shared with TRBD2. The CDR3 length is 15 residues. Germline trimming cut 4 bases from V and 9 bases from J; bases unmatched to any gene: 5. The germline V gene has CDR1 MNHEY and CDR2 SMNVEV (reference sequence). The CDR3 DNA is TGTGCCAGCAGTTCGGGGACTAGCGGGGGCGGTGAGCAGTTCTTC. It is translated as CASSSGTSGGGEQFF.

The chain carries TRBV7-9 and TRBJ1-4; tentatively, D is TRBD1 (5 bases). Germline-derived CDR1 and CDR2 are SEHNR and FQNEAQ (reference sequence). V lost 1 base and J 6 bases, leaving 12 bases between the germline ends. CDR3 length: 15 amino acids. CDR3 sequence reads: CASSLVSRGDEKLFF. The CDR3 DNA reads as TGTGCCAGCAGCTTAGTTTCTCGGGGGGATGAAAAACTGTTTTTT.

The table lists this clone with a count of one. The chain has TRBV7-7 and TRBJ2-2, with TRBD1 as a possible D gene (6 bases). The germline V gene encodes CDR1 SSHAT and CDR2 FNYEAQ (reference sequence). V lost 5 bases and J 5 bases, leaving 9 bases between the germline ends. The CDR3 runs to 13 residues. CDR3 residues: CASSRDRTGELFF. The DNA of the CDR3 is TGTGCCAGCAGCCGCGACAGGACCGGGGAGCTGTTTTTT.

The V gene is TRBV19, the J gene TRBJ1-4; weak D call: TRBD1 (5 bases). There are 13 residues in the CDR3. Germline V gene sequence: CDR1 LNHDA, CDR2 SQIVND (reference sequence). V gave up 6 bases and J gave up 4 bases, with 9 bases separating them. Here the CDR3 reads CASRVDSNEKLFF. The DNA for the CDR3 is TGTGCCAGTAGGGTCGACAGTAATGAAAAACTGTTTTTT.

This sequence joins TRBV7-2 and TRBJ2-3, with 8 bases matching TRBD2. V dropped 5 bases and J dropped 4; count of bases not matched to a gene: 11. This CDR3 has 16 residues. Germline values: CDR1 SGHTA, CDR2 FQGNSA. CDR3 loop: CASSPIAGKGADTQYF. The CDR3 DNA follows: TGTGCCAGCAGCCCGATAGCGGGAAAGGGAGCAGATACGCAGTATTTT.

The rearrangement uses TRBV7-2 and TRBJ2-3; D may be TRBD1 (6 bases). The V gene lost 3 bases and the J gene lost 3 bases, with 16 bases spanning the gap. The CDR3 consists of 16 residues. Germline V gene data show CDR1 as SGHTA and CDR2 as FQGNSA. CDR3: CASSLGTGFRTDTQYF. CDR3 DNA sequence: TGTGCCAGCAGCTTGGGAACAGGGTTTAGGACAGATACGCAGTATTTT. Looking up the rest from reference TRBV7-2 and TRBJ2-3 gives the full variable domain: GAGVSQSPSNKVTEKGKDVELRCDPISGHTALYWYRQSLGQGLEFLIYFQGNSAPDKSGLPSDRFSAERTGGSVSTLTIQRTQQEDSAVYLCASSLGTGFRTDTQYFGPGTRLTVL.

This chain joins TRBV19 and TRBJ2-3; D gene unclear. V was cut by 3 bases and J by 4 bases, with 11 bases left in between. The CDR3 sequence is 14 residues long. Germline V gives CDR1 LNHDA, CDR2 SQIVND (reference sequence). The CDR3 is CASSITIPPDTQYF. The CDR3 DNA sequence: TGTGCCAGTAGTATTACTATCCCCCCAGATACGCAGTATTTT.

The chain has TRBV27 and TRBJ2-7; TRBD1 matches at 10 bases. This CDR3 is built from 14 residues. Germline V gene sequence: CDR1 MNHEY, CDR2 SMNVEV (reference sequence). J was trimmed by 3 bases and V by 6 bases; bases with no gene match: 5. The CDR3 DNA reads as TGTGCCAGCAGCCGCCGGACAGGGGGCTACGAGCAGTACTTC. Encoded protein: CASSRRTGGYEQYF.

The sample holds one count of this clone. The CDR3: CASSLQETYEQYF. CDR3 nucleotide sequence: TGTGCCAGTAGTCTACAGGAGACCTACGAGCAGTACTTC. This chain links TRBV19 with TRBJ2-7; D may be TRBD1 (5 bases). CDR1 is LNHDA, CDR2 SQIVND, per germline (reference sequence). The CDR3 sequence is 13 residues long. V was trimmed by 5 bases and J by 2 bases, leaving 10 bases between them.

V gene TRBV4-1 combines with J gene TRBJ2-5; 7 nucleotides line up with TRBD1. Germline CDR1 and CDR2: MGHRA and YSYEKL. The CDR3 has 14 amino acids. Trimming cost V 5 bases and J 5 bases; bases outside gene matches: 8. CDR3 sequence (DNA): TGCGCCAGCAGCGCCGGACAGGCATTGGAGACCCAGTACTTC. Protein product: CASSAGQALETQYF.

The count of this clone is one. The chain joins TRBV3-1 (or the pseudogene TRBV3-2) to TRBJ1-5; D gene ambiguous. The CDR3 is made up of 12 amino acids. Trimming removed 6 bases from V and 5 bases from J, with 8 bases in between. Per the germline V gene, CDR1 is LGHDT and CDR2 is YNNKEL (reference sequence). CDR3 residues: CASRAADQPQHF. Here the CDR3 DNA reads TGTGCCAGCAGGGCTGCAGATCAGCCCCAGCATTTT.

The rearrangement joins TRBV6-5 to TRBJ2-7; TRBD1 matches 8 bases. Trimming took 5 bases from V and 4 from J; bases not matched to a gene: 7. The CDR3 runs 14 residues. The germline gives CDR1 MNHEY, CDR2 SVGAGI. The CDR3 region is CASSPRQGQYEQYF. The CDR3 DNA is TGTGCCAGCAGTCCCCGACAGGGGCAGTACGAGCAGTACTTC.

In regard to this clone: This CDR3 is also generated by other DNA sequences in the sample. The chain carries TRBV6-5 and TRBJ2-5; D unresolved. Trimming pared 2 bases from V and 5 bases from J, leaving 3 bases between. CDR1 is MNHEY and CDR2 is SVGAGI in the germline V gene. The CDR3 has 11 amino acids. This chain's CDR3 is CASSYRETQYF. The CDR3 nucleotides read TGTGCCAGCAGTTACCGGGAGACCCAGTACTTC.

The chain couples TRBV18 to TRBJ1-1; no clear D gene. The CDR3 has 14 amino acids. Germline V gene lookup returns CDR1 KGHSH and CDR2 LQKENI. Trimming took 2 bases from V and 2 from J, leaving 9 bases between them. The CDR3 region has the DNA TGTGCCAGCTCACCAGAGGGCTTTAACACTGAAGCTTTCTTT. Amino acids: CASSPEGFNTEAFF.

This chain links TRBV2 with TRBJ2-2, with TRBD1 matching 7 bases. V lost 6 bases and J lost 7; bases outside the gene matches: 5. This CDR3 spans 13 amino acids. CDR1 and CDR2 (germline): SNHLY, FYNNEI. The CDR3 sequence: CASRNRGVGELFF. In nucleotides, the CDR3 is TGTGCCAGCAGGAACAGGGGTGTCGGGGAGCTGTTTTTT.

This clone was seen once. The genes are TRBV6-5 and TRBJ2-7; 9 nucleotides align to TRBD1. Looked up from germline, CDR1 is MNHEY and CDR2 is SVGAGI. The J segment lost 4 bases and the V segment lost 2 bases, leaving 6 bases of the junction unmatched. The CDR3 runs to 15 residues. The CDR3: CASSYQTGGRYEQYF. The CDR3 DNA sequence: TGTGCCAGCAGTTACCAGACAGGGGGTCGGTACGAGCAGTACTTC.